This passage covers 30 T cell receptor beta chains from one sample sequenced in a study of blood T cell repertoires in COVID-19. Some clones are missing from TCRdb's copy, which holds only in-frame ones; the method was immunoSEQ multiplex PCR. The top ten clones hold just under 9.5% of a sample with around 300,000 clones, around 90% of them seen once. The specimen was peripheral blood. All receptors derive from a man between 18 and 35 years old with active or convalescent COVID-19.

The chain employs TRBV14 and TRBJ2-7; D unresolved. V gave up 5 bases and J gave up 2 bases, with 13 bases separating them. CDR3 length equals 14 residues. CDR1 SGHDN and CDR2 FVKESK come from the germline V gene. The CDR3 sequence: CASSFRLPPYEQYF. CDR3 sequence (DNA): TGTGCCAGCAGCTTTCGACTGCCCCCCTACGAGCAGTACTTC.

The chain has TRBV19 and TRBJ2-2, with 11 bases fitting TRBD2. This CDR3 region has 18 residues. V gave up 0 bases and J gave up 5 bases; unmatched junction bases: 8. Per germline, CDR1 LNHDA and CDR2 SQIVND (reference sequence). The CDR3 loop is CASSIDPLAGGRTGELFF. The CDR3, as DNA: TGTGCCAGTAGTATAGATCCCCTAGCGGGGGGACGAACCGGGGAGCTGTTTTTT.

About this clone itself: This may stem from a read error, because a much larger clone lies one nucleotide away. CDR3: CASSPGRNTEAFF. In DNA form, the CDR3 reads TGTGCCAGCAGCCCCGGTAGGAACACTGAAGCTTTCTTT. This chain joins TRBV3-1 (or the pseudogene TRBV3-2) and TRBJ1-1; D gene uncertain. Germline loops: CDR1 LGHDT, CDR2 YNNKEL (reference sequence). CDR3 length equals 13 residues. V was cut by 4 bases and J by 1 base, with 7 bases left in between.

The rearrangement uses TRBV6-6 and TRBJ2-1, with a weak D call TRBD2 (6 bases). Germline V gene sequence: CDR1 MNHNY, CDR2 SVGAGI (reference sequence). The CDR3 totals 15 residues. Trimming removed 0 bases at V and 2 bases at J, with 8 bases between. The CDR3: CASSYSEGTYNEQFF. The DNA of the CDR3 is TGTGCCAGCAGTTACTCGGAGGGAACCTACAATGAGCAGTTCTTC.

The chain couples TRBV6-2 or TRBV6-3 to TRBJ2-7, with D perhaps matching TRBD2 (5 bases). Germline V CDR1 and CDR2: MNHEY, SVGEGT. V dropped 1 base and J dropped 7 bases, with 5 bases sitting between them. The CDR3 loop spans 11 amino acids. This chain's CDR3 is CASSYWEEQYF. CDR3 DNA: TGTGCCAGCAGTTACTGGGAGGAGCAGTACTTC.

The CDR3 nucleotides are TGTGCCAGCAGCTTTTACAGGAGCAATCAGCCCCAGCATTTT. It codes for CASSFYRSNQPQHF. The chain recombines TRBV5-6 with TRBJ1-5, with a weak D call TRBD1 (5 bases). Trimming shortened V by 2 bases and J by 1 base, and 7 bases separated the two germline ends. Germline CDR1 SGHDT, CDR2 YYEEEE. The CDR3 sequence is 14 residues long.

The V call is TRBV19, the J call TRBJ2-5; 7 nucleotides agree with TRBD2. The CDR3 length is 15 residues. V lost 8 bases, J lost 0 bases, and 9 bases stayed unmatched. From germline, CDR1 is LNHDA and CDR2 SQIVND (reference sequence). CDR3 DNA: TGTGCCAGTTCGCCTAGCGGAGGGTACCAAGAGACCCAGTACTTC. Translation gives CASSPSGGYQETQYF.

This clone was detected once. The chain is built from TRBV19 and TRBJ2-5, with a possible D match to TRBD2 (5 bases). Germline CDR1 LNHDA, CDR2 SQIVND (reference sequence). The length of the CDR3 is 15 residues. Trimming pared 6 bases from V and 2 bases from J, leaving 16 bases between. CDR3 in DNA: TGTGCCAGTAGCCCCATGCCCGGGGAGCAAGAGACCCAGTACTTC. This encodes CASSPMPGEQETQYF.

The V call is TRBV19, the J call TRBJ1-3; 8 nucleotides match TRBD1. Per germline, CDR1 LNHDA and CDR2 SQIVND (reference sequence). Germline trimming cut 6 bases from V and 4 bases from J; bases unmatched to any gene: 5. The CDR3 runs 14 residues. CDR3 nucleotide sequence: TGTGCCAGTAGCCGGGACAGGATGGGAAACACCATATATTTT. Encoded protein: CASSRDRMGNTIYF.

This chain's CDR3 is CASSPRQGPSSYEQYF. As DNA, the CDR3 is TGTGCCAGCAGCCCCAGACAGGGGCCGAGCTCCTACGAGCAGTACTTC. This sequence joins TRBV7-6 and TRBJ2-7; 8 positions match TRBD1. Germline values: CDR1 SGHVS, CDR2 FNYEAQ. The V gene end was trimmed by 5 bases and the J gene end by 0 bases; junction bases not matched to a gene: 9. The CDR3 has 16 amino acids.

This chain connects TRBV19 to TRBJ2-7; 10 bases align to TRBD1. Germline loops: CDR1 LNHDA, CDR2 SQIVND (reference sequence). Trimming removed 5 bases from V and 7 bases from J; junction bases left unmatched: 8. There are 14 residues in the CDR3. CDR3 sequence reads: CASSSGTGASEQYF. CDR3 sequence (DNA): TGTGCCAGTAGTTCAGGGACAGGGGCGAGTGAGCAGTACTTC.

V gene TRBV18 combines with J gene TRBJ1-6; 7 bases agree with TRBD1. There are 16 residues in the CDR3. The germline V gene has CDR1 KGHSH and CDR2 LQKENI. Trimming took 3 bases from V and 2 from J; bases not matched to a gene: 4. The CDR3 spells CASSPTGPAYNSPLHF. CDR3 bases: TGTGCCAGCTCACCGACAGGGCCGGCCTATAATTCACCCCTCCACTTT.

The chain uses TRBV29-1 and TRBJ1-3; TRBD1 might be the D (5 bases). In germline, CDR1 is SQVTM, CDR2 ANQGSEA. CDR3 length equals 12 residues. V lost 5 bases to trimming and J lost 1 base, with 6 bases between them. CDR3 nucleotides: TGCAGCGTTCGACAGTCTGGAAACACCATATATTTT. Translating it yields CSVRQSGNTIYF. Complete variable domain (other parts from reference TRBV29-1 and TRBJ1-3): SAVISQKPSRDICQRGTSLTIQCQVDSQVTMMFWYRQQPGQSLTLIATANQGSEATYESGFVIDKFPISRPNLTFSTLTVSNMSPEDSSIYLCSVRQSGNTIYFGEGSWLTVV.

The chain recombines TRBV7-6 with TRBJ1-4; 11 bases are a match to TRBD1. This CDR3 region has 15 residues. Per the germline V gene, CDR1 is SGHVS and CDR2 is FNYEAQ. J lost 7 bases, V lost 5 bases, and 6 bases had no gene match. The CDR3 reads CASSGPGTGGEKLFF. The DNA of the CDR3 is TGTGCCAGCAGCGGACCGGGGACAGGGGGTGAAAAACTGTTTTTT.

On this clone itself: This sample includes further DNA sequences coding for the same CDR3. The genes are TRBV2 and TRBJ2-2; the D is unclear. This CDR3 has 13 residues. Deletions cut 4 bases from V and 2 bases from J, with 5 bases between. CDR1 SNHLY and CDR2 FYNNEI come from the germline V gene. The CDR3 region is CASSGANTGELFF. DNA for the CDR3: TGTGCCAGCAGTGGGGCTAACACCGGGGAGCTGTTTTTT.

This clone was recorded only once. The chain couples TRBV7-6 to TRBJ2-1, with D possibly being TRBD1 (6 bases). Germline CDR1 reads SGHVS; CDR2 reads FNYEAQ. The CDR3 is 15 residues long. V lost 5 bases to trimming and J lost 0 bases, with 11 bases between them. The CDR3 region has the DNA TGTGCCAGCAGCCAAGGGGGTCCCTCCTACAATGAGCAGTTCTTC. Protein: CASSQGGPSYNEQFF. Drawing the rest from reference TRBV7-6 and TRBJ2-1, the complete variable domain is GAGVSQSPRYKVTKRGQDVALRCDPISGHVSLYWYRQALGQGPEFLTYFNYEAQQDKSGLPNDRFSAERPEGSISTLTIQRTEQRDSAMYRCASSQGGPSYNEQFFGPGTRLTVL.

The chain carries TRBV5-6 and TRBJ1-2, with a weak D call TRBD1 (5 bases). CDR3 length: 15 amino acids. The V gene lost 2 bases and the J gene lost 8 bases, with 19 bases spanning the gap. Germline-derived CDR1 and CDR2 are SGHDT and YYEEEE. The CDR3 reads CASSFGGTARFGYTF. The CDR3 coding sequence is TGTGCCAGCAGCTTTGGCGGGACGGCGCGGTTCGGCTACACCTTC.

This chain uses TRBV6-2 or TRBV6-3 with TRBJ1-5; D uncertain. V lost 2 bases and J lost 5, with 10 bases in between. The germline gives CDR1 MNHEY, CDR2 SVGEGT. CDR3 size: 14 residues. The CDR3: CASSYEAPYQPQHF. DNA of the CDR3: TGTGCCAGCAGTTACGAGGCGCCTTATCAGCCCCAGCATTTT.

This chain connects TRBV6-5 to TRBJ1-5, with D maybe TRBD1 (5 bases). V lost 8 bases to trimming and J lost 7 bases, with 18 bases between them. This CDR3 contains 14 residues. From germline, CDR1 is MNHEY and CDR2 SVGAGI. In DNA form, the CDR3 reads TGTGCCAGCGCCAAATCCCAGGGATCGCAGCCCCAGCATTTT. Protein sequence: CASAKSQGSQPQHF.

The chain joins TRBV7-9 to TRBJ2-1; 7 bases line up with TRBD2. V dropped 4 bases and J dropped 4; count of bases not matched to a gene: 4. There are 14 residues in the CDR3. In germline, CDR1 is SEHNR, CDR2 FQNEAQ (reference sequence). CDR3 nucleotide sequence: TGTGCCAGCAGCTCACGGACTAGGTACAATGAGCAGTTCTTC. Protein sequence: CASSSRTRYNEQFF. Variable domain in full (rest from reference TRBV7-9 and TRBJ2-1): DTGVSQNPRHKITKRGQNVTFRCDPISEHNRLYWYRQTLGQGPEFLTYFQNEAQLEKSRLLSDRFSAERPKGSFSTLEIQRTEQGDSAMYLCASSSRTRYNEQFFGPGTRLTVL.

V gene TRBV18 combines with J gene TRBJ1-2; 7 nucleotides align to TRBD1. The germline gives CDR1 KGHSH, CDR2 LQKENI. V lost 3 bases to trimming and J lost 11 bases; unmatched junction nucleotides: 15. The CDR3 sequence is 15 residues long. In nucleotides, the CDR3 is TGTGCCAGCTCACCTTTACCGACAGGGCAGGCGGAGTACACCTTC. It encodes CASSPLPTGQAEYTF. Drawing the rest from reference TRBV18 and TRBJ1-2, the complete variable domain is NAGVMQNPRHLVRRRGQEARLRCSPMKGHSHVYWYRQLPEEGLKFMVYLQKENIIDESGMPKERFSAEFPKEGPSILRIQQVVRGDSAAYFCASSPLPTGQAEYTFGSGTRLTVV.

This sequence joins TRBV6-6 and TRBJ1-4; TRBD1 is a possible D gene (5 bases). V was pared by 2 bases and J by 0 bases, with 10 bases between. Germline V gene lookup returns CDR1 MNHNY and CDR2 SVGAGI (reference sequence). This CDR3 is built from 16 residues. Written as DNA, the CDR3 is TGTGCCAGCAGTTACCTCCTACAGGCAACTAATGAAAAACTGTTTTTT. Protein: CASSYLLQATNEKLFF.

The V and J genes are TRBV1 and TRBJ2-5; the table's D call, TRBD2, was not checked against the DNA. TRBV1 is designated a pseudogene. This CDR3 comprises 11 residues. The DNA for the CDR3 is TGCACCAGTGGAGTGGGAGAGACCCAGTACTTC. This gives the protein CTSGVGETQYF.

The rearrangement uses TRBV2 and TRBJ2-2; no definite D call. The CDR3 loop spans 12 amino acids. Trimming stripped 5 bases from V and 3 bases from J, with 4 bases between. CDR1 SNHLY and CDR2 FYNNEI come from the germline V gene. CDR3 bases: TGTGCCAGCAGTAGAGACACCGGGGAGCTGTTTTTT. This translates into CASSRDTGELFF.

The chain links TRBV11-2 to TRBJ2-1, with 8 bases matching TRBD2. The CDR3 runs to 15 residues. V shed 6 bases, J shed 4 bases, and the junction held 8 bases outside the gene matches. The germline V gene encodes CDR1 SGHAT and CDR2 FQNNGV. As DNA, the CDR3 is TGTGCCAGCAGTCCTATAGCGGGGCCTTACAATGAGCAGTTCTTC. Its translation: CASSPIAGPYNEQFF.

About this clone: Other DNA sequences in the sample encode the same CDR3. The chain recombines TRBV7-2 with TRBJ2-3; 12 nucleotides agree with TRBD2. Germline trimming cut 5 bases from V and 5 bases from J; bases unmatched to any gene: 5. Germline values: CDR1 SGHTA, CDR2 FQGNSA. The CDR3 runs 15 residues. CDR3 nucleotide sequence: TGTGCCAGCAGCCCTAGCGGGGGGGCGGGAGATACGCAGTATTTT. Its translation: CASSPSGGAGDTQYF.

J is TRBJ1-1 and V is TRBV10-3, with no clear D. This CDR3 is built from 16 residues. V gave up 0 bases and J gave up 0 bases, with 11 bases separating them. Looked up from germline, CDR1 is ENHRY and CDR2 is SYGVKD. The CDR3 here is CAISESAADVNTEAFF. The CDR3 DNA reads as TGTGCCATCAGTGAGTCGGCGGCGGATGTGAACACTGAAGCTTTCTTT.

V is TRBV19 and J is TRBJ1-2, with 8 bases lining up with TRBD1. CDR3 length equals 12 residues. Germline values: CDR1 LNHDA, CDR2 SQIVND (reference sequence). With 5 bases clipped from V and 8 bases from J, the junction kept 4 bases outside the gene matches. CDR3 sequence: CASSFGQGGYTF. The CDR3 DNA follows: TGTGCCAGTAGTTTCGGACAGGGAGGCTACACCTTC.

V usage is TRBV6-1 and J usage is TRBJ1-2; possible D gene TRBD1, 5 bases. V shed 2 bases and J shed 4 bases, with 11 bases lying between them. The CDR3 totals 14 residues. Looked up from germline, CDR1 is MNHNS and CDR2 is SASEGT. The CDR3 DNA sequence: TGTGCCAGCAGTGAAAGTGGCGGGACCTATGGCTACACCTTC. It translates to CASSESGGTYGYTF.

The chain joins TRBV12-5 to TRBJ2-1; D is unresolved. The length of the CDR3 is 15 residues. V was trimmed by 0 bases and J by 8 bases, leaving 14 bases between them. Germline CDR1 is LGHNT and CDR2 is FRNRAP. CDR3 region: CASGLVPNRVHEQFF. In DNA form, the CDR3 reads TGTGCTAGTGGTTTGGTACCCAATCGAGTGCATGAGCAGTTCTTC.